These T cell receptor beta chains were read from a single sample in a study of blood T cells in healthy people across ages. TCRdb analysed the 5' RACE reads with MiXCR anew, one entry per CDR3 protein. The sample gives 920,000 or so distinct CDR3 sequences, 35% to 55% of which show up once; 18% is in the top ten. The source material was blood. All receptors derive from a woman aged 55-69 years in good health. The CDR3 runs from the conserved cysteine through the conserved F or W. A D gene is named only where the DNA matches it firmly. Clone size appears in some rows only: once, few, many, or a class for an expanded clone.

DNA | CDR3 | V | D | J | size | length
TGCAGTGCTAGGGGGACTAGCGGGGCTGATTACCTCCCCAATGAGCAGTTCTTC | CSARGTSGADYLPNEQFF | TRBV20-1 | TRBD2 | TRBJ2-1 | few | 18
TGTGCCGGCAGCTTTCTAGCGGGAGCCGATACGCAGTATTTT | CAGSFLAGADTQYF | TRBV11-2 | TRBD2 | TRBJ2-3 | NA | 14
TGCGCCAGCAGCTTAGTAAGGACAGGGGGCTACGAGCAGTACTTC | CASSLVRTGGYEQYF | TRBV7-8 | TRBD1 | TRBJ2-7 | NA | 15
TGTGCCAGCAGCCAAAGCTTTGTTAGCATGAAGGGCAATGAGCAGTTCTTC | CASSQSFVSMKGNEQFF | TRBV3-1 | NA | TRBJ2-1 | few | 17
TGCGCCAGCAGCCCCCCTCTCCTGCGTGGGGGCGCGGAGCAGTACTTC | CASSPPLLRGGAEQYF | TRBV5-1 | NA | TRBJ2-7 | NA | 16
TGTGCCAGCAGTAAGGGACTAGCGGGAGTATTCGATACGCAGTATTTT | CASSKGLAGVFDTQYF | TRBV6-1 | TRBD2 | TRBJ2-3 | NA | 16
TGCAGTGCTAGTGTCCTGGGGGACCCAAGCTACGAGCAGTACTTC | CSASVLGDPSYEQYF | TRBV20-1 | NA | TRBJ2-7 | once | 15
TGTGCCAGCATGGACCCCGTTGAGGCAGGAACCTACGAGCAGTACTTC | CASMDPVEAGTYEQYF | TRBV7-9 | NA | TRBJ2-7 | NA | 16
TGTGCCAGCAGCTCCCCAATAGCGGGAGGGATCGGGGATGAGCAGTTCTTC | CASSSPIAGGIGDEQFF | TRBV7-9 | TRBD2 | TRBJ2-1 | NA | 17
TGTGCCAGCAGCAGAGCTGGGACGGTGGACTACGAGCAGTACTTC | CASSRAGTVDYEQYF | TRBV6-5 | NA | TRBJ2-7 | few | 15
TGTGCCAGCAGCCAAGATGCCAGGGACACCGGGGAGCTGTTTTTT | CASSQDARDTGELFF | TRBV4-2 | NA | TRBJ2-2 | NA | 15
TGTGCCAGCAGTTACAGTACCCAGCTGGGTGAAGCTTTCTTT | CASSYSTQLGEAFF | TRBV6-5 | NA | TRBJ1-1 | NA | 14
TGTGCCAGCAGTCCCCAGGTCGAGCAGTACTTC | CASSPQVEQYF | TRBV27 | NA | TRBJ2-7 | NA | 11
TGCAGCGTTAGGACACTGGGGAGTAGAACGACCGGGGAGCTGTTTTTT | CSVRTLGSRTTGELFF | TRBV29-1 | NA | TRBJ2-2 | NA | 16
TGTGCCAGCAGCGTAGGTCGGGGGTTGGGCTATGGCTACACCTTC | CASSVGRGLGYGYTF | TRBV9 | NA | TRBJ1-2 | NA | 15
TGTGCCAGCAGCCGGTCGGGACTGGCGGGAGTTTTTGATACGCGGTATTTT | CASSRSGLAGVFDTRYF | TRBV7-2 | TRBD2 | TRBJ2-3 | many | 17
TGTGCCAGCAGTTTAACCAGCGGGAAGCACAATGAGCAGTTCTTC | CASSLTSGKHNEQFF | TRBV28 | TRBD2 | TRBJ2-1 | few | 15
TGTGCCAGCAGCCCAAGAAGGTACATGCCAGATACGCAGTATTTT | CASSPRRYMPDTQYF | TRBV7-8 | NA | TRBJ2-3 | NA | 15
TGTGCCAGCAGCTTATCAGCGGGGGGGGCAGATACGCAGTATTTT | CASSLSAGGADTQYF | TRBV7-3 | TRBD2 | TRBJ2-3 | many | 15
TGTGCCAGCAGTTTAGAACCGGGACCGAGCTATGGCTACACCTTC | CASSLEPGPSYGYTF | TRBV6-6 | NA | TRBJ1-2 | NA | 15
TGTGCCAGCATCAAGAAGAAGGACCAGGGTCAGGGCGAGCAGTACTTC | CASIKKKDQGQGEQYF | TRBV21-1 | NA | TRBJ2-7 | NA | 16
TGTGCCAGCTCTCCAAGCGTACGGGAGCAGTACTTC | CASSPSVREQYF | TRBV27 | NA | TRBJ2-7 | few | 12
TGCGCCAGCAGCTTGGTTAGCGGGGGTACCTACGAGCAGTACTTC | CASSLVSGGTYEQYF | TRBV5-1 | TRBD2 | TRBJ2-7 | NA | 15
TGCAGTGCCGTCACCGGCGACAACTATGGCTACACCTTC | CSAVTGDNYGYTF | TRBV20-1 | NA | TRBJ1-2 | NA | 13
TGTGCCAGCAGCCGACGCGGGTTGGCCAATCAGCCCCAGCATTTT | CASSRRGLANQPQHF | TRBV13 | NA | TRBJ1-5 | few | 15
TGTGCCAGCAGTGAATCATATAGTGGGTGGGGCGATGAGCAGTTCTTC | CASSESYSGWGDEQFF | TRBV25-1 | NA | TRBJ2-1 | NA | 16
TGTGCCACCAGCAGGTCTTCGGGGGGCTTTGAGCAGTACTTC | CATSRSSGGFEQYF | TRBV15 | NA | TRBJ2-7 | NA | 14
TGTGCCTGGAGTTTCATGAGGAATCAGCCCCAGCATTTT | CAWSFMRNQPQHF | TRBV30 | NA | TRBJ1-5 | NA | 13
TGCAGCGTCTCATTAGTGGCTAGCGGGAGGTCGGCCTACGAGCAGTACTTC | CSVSLVASGRSAYEQYF | TRBV29-1 | TRBD2 | TRBJ2-7 | few | 17